One sample yielded the 9 T cell receptor beta chains listed below, sequenced in a study of blood T cell repertoires in COVID-19. Here immunoSEQ multiplex PCR was the method, and the copy in TCRdb shows in-frame clones only, minus some. The sample gives 200,000 to 250,000 clones, about 85% of which show up once; roughly 10% is in the top ten. The sample consisted of PBMCs or T cells enriched from blood (not recorded which). These receptors came from a man aged 25-40 years who had recovered from COVID-19.

This clone came up once. The rearrangement links TRBV2 to TRBJ1-2; unclear D gene. Germline V gene lookup returns CDR1 SNHLY and CDR2 FYNNEI. This CDR3 has 12 amino acids. V was pared by 6 bases and J by 5 bases, with 10 bases between. This chain's CDR3 is CASSEGKYGYTF. CDR3 nucleotide sequence: TGTGCCAGCAGCGAGGGAAAATATGGCTACACCTTC.

Only one count was recorded for this clone. V and J are TRBV11-3 and TRBJ2-3; TRBD2 agrees at 8 bases. The CDR3 runs to 17 residues. Germline V gene lookup returns CDR1 SGHNT and CDR2 YENEEA. V lost 1 base and J lost 0; bases outside the gene matches: 6. The CDR3 sequence: CASSLGALAGSTDTQYF. The CDR3 coding sequence is TGTGCCAGCAGCTTAGGGGCCTTAGCGGGGAGCACAGATACGCAGTATTTT.

The rearrangement links TRBV24-1 to TRBJ2-7; 12 bases map to TRBD1. This CDR3 has 16 amino acids. Losses at the gene ends were 6 bases for V and 5 bases for J; bases not matched to a gene: 10. Germline loops: CDR1 KGHDR, CDR2 SFDVKD. The CDR3 DNA follows: TGTGCCACCAGTCCCCCGGGACAGGGGGCTTACCACGAGCAGTACTTC. Translation: CATSPPGQGAYHEQYF.

V and J are TRBV7-9 and TRBJ2-1, with D unclear. Germline CDR1 and CDR2: SEHNR and FQNEAQ (reference sequence). The CDR3 runs 15 residues. Trimming removed 3 bases at V and 0 bases at J, with 9 bases between. CDR3 sequence reads: CASSFGWSSYNEQFF. The CDR3 nucleotides read TGTGCCAGCAGCTTCGGCTGGAGCTCCTACAATGAGCAGTTCTTC.

Remarks on this clone: Additional DNA sequences in this sample encode the identical CDR3. V gene TRBV30 combines with J gene TRBJ1-5; D gene ambiguous. The ends were cut back, 4 bases at V and 4 bases at J, with 11 bases in the middle. The CDR3 length is 13 residues. Germline lookup yields CDR1 GTSNPN and CDR2 SVGIG (reference sequence). CDR3 in amino acids: CAWNRGGNQPQHF. The CDR3 nucleotides read TGTGCCTGGAACCGGGGTGGAAATCAGCCCCAGCATTTT.

The V and J genes are TRBV7-2 and TRBJ2-2, with a weak D call TRBD2 (5 bases). Germline lookup yields CDR1 SGHTA and CDR2 FQGNSA. The germline V and J ends were trimmed by 3 bases and 0 bases, with 8 bases remaining between them. The CDR3 is 15 residues long. CDR3 in DNA: TGTGCCAGCAGCTTCGGAGGCGCGAACACCGGGGAGCTGTTTTTT. Its translation: CASSFGGANTGELFF.

The chain has TRBV28 and TRBJ2-7, with 7 bases matching TRBD2. The CDR3 totals 14 residues. Germline V gives CDR1 MDHEN, CDR2 SYDVKM. V lost 10 bases to trimming and J lost 1 base; unmatched junction nucleotides: 10. CDR3 loop: CATGGGKISYEQYF. The CDR3 nucleotides are TGTGCCACGGGAGGCGGCAAAATATCCTACGAGCAGTACTTC. The full variable domain, its missing parts supplied by reference TRBV28 and TRBJ2-7, is DVKVTQSSRYLVKRTGEKVFLECVQDMDHENMFWYRQDPGLGLRLIYFSYDVKMKEKGDIPEGYSVSREKKERFSLILESASTNQTSMYLCATGGGKISYEQYFGPGTRLTVT.

The chain combines TRBV5-4 with TRBJ2-2; TRBD1 agrees at 7 bases. Unmatched junction bases numbered 9, after V lost 9 bases and J lost 4 bases. CDR1 is SGHNT, CDR2 YYREEE, per germline (reference sequence). The CDR3 is 14 residues long. CDR3 bases: TGTGCCACTCAAGGGGGCCGACCCACCGGGGAGCTGTTTTTT. It yields the protein CATQGGRPTGELFF. Full variable domain (outside the CDR3, taken from reference TRBV5-4 and TRBJ2-2): ETGVTQSPTHLIKTRGQQVTLRCSSQSGHNTVSWYQQALGQGPQFIFQYYREEENGRGNFPPRFSGLQFPNYSSELNVNALELDDSALYLCATQGGRPTGELFFGEGSRLTVL.

J is TRBJ2-7 and V is TRBV5-4; D possibly corresponds to TRBD1 (7 bases). V was clipped by 2 bases and J by 3 bases, with 18 bases between them. The CDR3 runs 16 residues. Germline lookup yields CDR1 SGHNT and CDR2 YYREEE (reference sequence). The CDR3 protein is CASSFGGGPRRYEQYF. CDR3 DNA sequence: TGTGCCAGCAGCTTTGGAGGGGGCCCACGCCGCTACGAGCAGTACTTC.